Here is one TCR beta chain with its context. As yet, its antigen is unknown. These data originate in a study of spatial heterogeneity in lung cancer. TCRdb independently ran MiXCR on the 5' RACE reads; one entry per CDR3 protein. The sample yields 5,500 to 7,500 distinct CDR3 sequences, about an eighth seen once. Study observations and caveats: Tumor mutation counts were tracked by expanded intratumoral alpha and beta TCR counts.

The CDR3 totals 12 residues. The V gene's germline CDR1 is SQVTM and CDR2 ANQGSEA. V trimming: 1 base; J trimming: 8 bases; junction bases outside the gene matches: 2. Time point noted: sample taken at primary tumor resection. The donors comprised some 72 untreated early-stage non-small cell lung cancer patients. Sequencing of whole RNA from tumor, nontumor lung or frozen PBMC involved no sorting. Here the sequenced sample was lung tumor tissue, taken at surgery. J is TRBJ1-2 and V is TRBV29-1; TRBD1 matches at 9 bases. This TCR was sampled from a male donor with early-stage non-small cell lung cancer. The CDR3 sequence: CSVEGTGVGYTF. For the CDR3, the DNA is TGCAGCGTTGAAGGGACAGGGGTGGGCTACACCTTC.